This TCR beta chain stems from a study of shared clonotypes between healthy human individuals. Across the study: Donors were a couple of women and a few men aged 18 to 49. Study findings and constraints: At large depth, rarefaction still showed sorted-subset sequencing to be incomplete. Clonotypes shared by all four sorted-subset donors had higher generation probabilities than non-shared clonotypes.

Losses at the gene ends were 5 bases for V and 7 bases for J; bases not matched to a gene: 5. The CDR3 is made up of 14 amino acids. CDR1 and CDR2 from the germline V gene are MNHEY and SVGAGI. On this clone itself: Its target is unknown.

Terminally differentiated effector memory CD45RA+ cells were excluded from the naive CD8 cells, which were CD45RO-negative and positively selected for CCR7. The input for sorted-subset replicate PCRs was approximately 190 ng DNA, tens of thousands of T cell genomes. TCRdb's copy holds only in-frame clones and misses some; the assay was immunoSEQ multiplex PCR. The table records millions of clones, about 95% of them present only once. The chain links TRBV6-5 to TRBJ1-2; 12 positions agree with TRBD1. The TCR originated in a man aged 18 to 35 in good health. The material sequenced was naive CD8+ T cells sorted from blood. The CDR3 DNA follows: TGTGCCAGCAGTGACTGGGACAGGGGGCTTGGCTACACCTTC. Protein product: CASSDWDRGLGYTF.